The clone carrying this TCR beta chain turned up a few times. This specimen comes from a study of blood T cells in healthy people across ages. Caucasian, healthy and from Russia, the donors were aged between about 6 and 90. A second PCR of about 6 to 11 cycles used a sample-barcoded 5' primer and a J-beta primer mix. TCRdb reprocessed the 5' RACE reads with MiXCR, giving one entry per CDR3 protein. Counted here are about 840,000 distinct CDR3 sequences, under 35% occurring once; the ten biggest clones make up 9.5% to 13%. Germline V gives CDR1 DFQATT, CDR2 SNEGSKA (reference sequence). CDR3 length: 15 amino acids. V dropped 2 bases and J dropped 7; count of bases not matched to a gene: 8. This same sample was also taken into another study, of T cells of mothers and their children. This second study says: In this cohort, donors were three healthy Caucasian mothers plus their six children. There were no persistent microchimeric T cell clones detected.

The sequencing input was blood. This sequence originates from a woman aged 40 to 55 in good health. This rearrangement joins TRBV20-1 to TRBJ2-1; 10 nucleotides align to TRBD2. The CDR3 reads CSARLGTSVRNEQFF. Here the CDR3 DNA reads TGCAGTGCTAGACTCGGGACTAGCGTTAGGAATGAGCAGTTCTTC.